This T cell receptor (beta chain) emerged from a study of CD8 T cells in Susac syndrome. Random hexamers primed reverse transcription of about 0.45 to 1 ug RNA. TCRdb re-analysed the immunoSEQ multiplex PCR reads in MiXCR, keeping a single row per CDR3 protein. The sample has about 180,000 distinct CDR3 sequences, approximately 94% seen once. There are 16 residues in the CDR3. This receptor was taken from a human donor with Susac syndrome. The rearrangement links TRBV1 to TRBJ2-2; the tabulated D call, TRBD2, remains unverified against the DNA. TRBV1 has pseudogene status. The specimen was CD4+ T cells from PBMCs. The CDR3 DNA follows: TGCACCAGCAGCACAGCGGCAAACTCGAACACCGGGGAGCTGTTTTTT. It encodes CTSSTAANSNTGELFF.